This T cell receptor beta chain appears in the sequencing data of a study of T cells of healthy individuals. In TCRdb, the 5' RACE reads were re-called with MiXCR into one record per CDR3 protein. In the table there are around 98,000 distinct CDR3 sequences, around 17% of which are singletons. V lost 3 bases, J lost 10 bases, and 13 bases lay in between. Germline loops: CDR1 LGHNA, CDR2 YNFKEQ. CDR3 size: 13 residues. The source is a human donor in good health. The chain uses TRBV4-2 and TRBJ2-1; the D is unclear. Written as DNA, the CDR3 is TGTGCCAGCAGCCAGGAGAGTCGAACGGAGCAGTTCTTC. Its protein product is CASSQESRTEQFF.